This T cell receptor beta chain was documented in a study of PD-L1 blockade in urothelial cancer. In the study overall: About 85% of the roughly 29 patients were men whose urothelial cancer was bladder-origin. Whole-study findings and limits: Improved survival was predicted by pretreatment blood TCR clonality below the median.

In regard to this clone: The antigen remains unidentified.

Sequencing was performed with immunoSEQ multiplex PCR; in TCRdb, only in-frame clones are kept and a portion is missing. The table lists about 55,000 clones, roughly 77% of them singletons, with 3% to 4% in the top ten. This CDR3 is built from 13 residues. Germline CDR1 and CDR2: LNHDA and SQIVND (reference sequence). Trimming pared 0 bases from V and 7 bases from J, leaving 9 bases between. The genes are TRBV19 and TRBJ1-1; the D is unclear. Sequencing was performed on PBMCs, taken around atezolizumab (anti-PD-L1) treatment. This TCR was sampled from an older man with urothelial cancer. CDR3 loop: CASSIDRELEAFF. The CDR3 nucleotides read TGTGCCAGTAGTATAGATCGGGAGCTTGAAGCTTTCTTT.